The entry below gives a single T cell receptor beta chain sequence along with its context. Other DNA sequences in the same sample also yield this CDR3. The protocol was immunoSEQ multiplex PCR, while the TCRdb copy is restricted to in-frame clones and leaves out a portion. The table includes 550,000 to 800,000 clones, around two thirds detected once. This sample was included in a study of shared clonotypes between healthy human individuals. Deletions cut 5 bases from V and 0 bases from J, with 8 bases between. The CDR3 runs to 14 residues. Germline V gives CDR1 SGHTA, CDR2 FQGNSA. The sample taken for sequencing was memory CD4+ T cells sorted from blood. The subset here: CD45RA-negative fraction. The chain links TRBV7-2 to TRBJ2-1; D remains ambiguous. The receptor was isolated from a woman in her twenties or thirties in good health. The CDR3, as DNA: TGTGCCAGCAGCCAGGATTCCTCCTACAATGAGCAGTTCTTC. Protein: CASSQDSSYNEQFF. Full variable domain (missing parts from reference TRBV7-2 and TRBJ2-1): GAGVSQSPSNKVTEKGKDVELRCDPISGHTALYWYRQSLGQGLEFLIYFQGNSAPDKSGLPSDRFSAERTGGSVSTLTIQRTQQEDSAVYLCASSQDSSYNEQFFGPGTRLTVL.